The rows below give T cell receptor beta chains drawn from one sample of a study of OX40 agonist ivuxolimab in advanced cancers. Generated by immunoSEQ multiplex PCR, the TCRdb table keeps only in-frame clones and is missing some. In the table there are 51,000 or so clones, more than 85% of which are singletons. Sequencing was performed on CD4+ or CD8+ T cells sorted from blood, taken in a trial of the OX40 agonist ivuxolimab. Every receptor here comes from an adult with an advanced solid tumor such as melanoma, head and neck, liver or kidney cancer. Both conserved end residues are part of each CDR3. The order of the fields is CDR3 DNA, CDR3 protein, D gene, J gene, V gene, clone size. D genes are given only for firm matches. Some rows mark clone size as missing; the rest say once, few, many or name a class of expanded clone.

TGTGCCAGCAGTTACGGGACAGCCGCGAACACCATATATTTT	CASSYGTAANTIYF	TRBD1	TRBJ1-3	TRBV6-5	NA
TGTGCCAGCTCCCCTGTGGGGGGGAACACTGAAGCTTTCTTT	CASSPVGGNTEAFF	NA	TRBJ1-1	TRBV6-5	once
TGCGCCAGCAGCTTGGGGGGTGGACAGCTATTCTCCGATGAAGCTTTCTTT	CASSLGGGQLFSDEAFF	NA	TRBJ1-1	TRBV5-1	NA
TGTGCCAGCAGTTACTCGGGGCAGGGGGCCAACTATGGCTACACCTTC	CASSYSGQGANYGYTF	TRBD1	TRBJ1-2	TRBV6-5	NA
TGTGCCACCAGCAGAGCCGGGACATACACCGGGGAGCTGTTTTTT	CATSRAGTYTGELFF	NA	TRBJ2-2	TRBV15	NA
TGTGCCAGTAGTATTACCGCCGGGAATCAGCCCCAGCATTTT	CASSITAGNQPQHF	NA	TRBJ1-5	TRBV19	NA
TGTGCCACCAGCACGTGGCCGGGTGGTGCTAGCACAGATACGCAGTATTTT	CATSTWPGGASTDTQYF	NA	TRBJ2-3	TRBV15	NA
TGTGCCAGCAGCTTAGGCGTCACCGGGGAGCTGTTTTTT	CASSLGVTGELFF	NA	TRBJ2-2	TRBV11-2	NA
TGTGCCAGTAGTCCAGGGTCCTCCCGGCCTGGGGGCAATCAGCCCCAGCATTTT	CASSPGSSRPGGNQPQHF	NA	TRBJ1-5	TRBV19	NA
TGTGCCTGGAGTGTACCCGACAGGCAGTACTTC	CAWSVPDRQYF	NA	TRBJ2-7	TRBV30	NA
TGTGCCTGGGGCTCCGGACAGGGAGAAAAACTGTTTTTT	CAWGSGQGEKLFF	TRBD1	TRBJ1-4	TRBV30	NA
TGCAGCGTTGTGAGCCGCGGCACAGATACGCAGTATTTT	CSVVSRGTDTQYF	NA	TRBJ2-3	TRBV29-1	once
TGTGCCAGCAGCTCCTCTAGCGGGGGGTCCTACAATGAGCAGTTCTTC	CASSSSSGGSYNEQFF	TRBD2	TRBJ2-1	TRBV7-8	NA
TGTGCCAGCAGTTACTCAGGGAGCTCCTATAATTCACCCCTCCACTTT	CASSYSGSSYNSPLHF	NA	TRBJ1-6	TRBV6-5	NA
TGTGCCAGCAGCGAAACCGGCCAGTTAGGAGAGACCCAGTACTTC	CASSETGQLGETQYF	NA	TRBJ2-5	TRBV5-6	NA
TGTGCCAGCACGACGACCCCGGGGGAGCAGTACTTC	CASTTTPGEQYF	NA	TRBJ2-7	TRBV7-9	NA
TGTGCCAGTAGTATAGTCCCTAATCAGCCCCAGCATTTT	CASSIVPNQPQHF	NA	TRBJ1-5	TRBV19	few
TGTGCCAGCAGCCTTGACAGGGAAGGCGAAAAACTGTTTTTT	CASSLDREGEKLFF	TRBD1	TRBJ1-4	TRBV9	NA
TGTGCCAGCAGTGAAGCGGAGACCCAGAACCCCTACAATGAGCAGTTCTTC	CASSEAETQNPYNEQFF	NA	TRBJ2-1	TRBV6-1	NA
TGTGCCAGCAGTGGGAACGAGCAGTACTTC	CASSGNEQYF	NA	TRBJ2-7	TRBV2	once
TGTGCCAGTAGTTGGGGAACAGACTCACCCCTCCACTTT	CASSWGTDSPLHF	NA	TRBJ1-6	TRBV19	NA
TGTGCCAGCAGCTTTTACGGGACGGAGTTCTCCTACGAGCAGTACTTC	CASSFYGTEFSYEQYF	NA	TRBJ2-7	TRBV11-2	NA
TGTGCCAGCCTCCCCCTTAGCGGGGGGATTTCCTACAATGAGCAGTTCTTC	CASLPLSGGISYNEQFF	TRBD2	TRBJ2-1	TRBV27	NA
TGTGCTAGTGGTAGAAGTTTCAATGAGCAGTTCTTC	CASGRSFNEQFF	NA	TRBJ2-1	TRBV12-5	NA
TGTGCCAGCAGCTCACAGGTTGAAGCTTTCTTT	CASSSQVEAFF	NA	TRBJ1-1	TRBV11-3	NA
TGTGCCAGTAGTATTAACAAAGGTAGAGGAACAGGAGGAACCTACGAGCAGTACTTC	CASSINKGRGTGGTYEQYF	NA	TRBJ2-7	TRBV19	NA
TGCGCCAGCAGCCCGGGGGGGGCCGGGTACGAGCAGTACTTC	CASSPGGAGYEQYF	TRBD2	TRBJ2-7	TRBV4-3	NA
TGCGCCAGCAGCCAAGTCGCGATTCAACTATCCGGGCTAGAAAAACTGTTTTTT	CASSQVAIQLSGLEKLFF	NA	TRBJ1-4	TRBV4-3	NA
TGTGCCAGTAGTATAGCTGCCGACACCTACGAGCAGTACTTC	CASSIAADTYEQYF	NA	TRBJ2-7	TRBV19	NA